The 23 T cell receptor beta chains listed next were all sequenced from one sample in a study of T cells in Graves' hyperthyroidism and ophthalmopathy. What was amplified from RNA transcripts were TCR beta CDR3 regions. The primer set for the first-round RT-PCR of the TCR CDR3 was HTBI. Each CDR3 protein gets one entry after TCRdb re-called the multiplex PCR reads with MiXCR. This sample yields 45,000 to 55,000 distinct CDR3 sequences, of which roughly half are seen a single time; 34% belongs to the top ten. Input material: peripheral blood or thyroid tissue (not recorded which). Source of these receptors: a man aged 18-30 years with Graves' hyperthyroidism.

This clonotype was picked up many times. The V and J genes are TRBV20-1 and TRBJ2-7; tentatively, D is TRBD1 (6 bases). Per the germline V gene, CDR1 is DFQATT and CDR2 is SNEGSKA (reference sequence). The CDR3 contains 15 residues. V dropped 2 bases and J dropped 4 bases, with 18 bases sitting between them. CDR3 sequence reads: CSARPARGVRYEQYF. CDR3 in DNA: TGCAGTGCTAGACCCGCCAGGGGAGTGAGATACGAGCAGTACTTC.

This clonotype came up many times. The CDR3 is CASRDIRSDTQYF. Here the CDR3 DNA reads TGTGCCAGCAGGGACATAAGGAGCGATACGCAGTATTTT. This chain connects TRBV2 to TRBJ2-3; D might be TRBD1 (5 bases). The CDR3 is 13 amino acids. Germline V gene lookup returns CDR1 SNHLY and CDR2 FYNNEI. V was clipped by 6 bases and J by 6 bases, with 13 bases between them.

CDR3 sequence (DNA): TGCAGTGCTCCCGGGACAGGGAGGACTGAAGCTTTCTTT. This translates into CSAPGTGRTEAFF. This chain links TRBV20-1 with TRBJ1-1; TRBD1 matches at 9 bases. This CDR3 comprises 13 residues. V was clipped by 5 bases and J by 5 bases; unmatched bases: 6. Germline CDR1 and CDR2: DFQATT and SNEGSKA (reference sequence).

The rearrangement links TRBV12-3 or TRBV12-4 to TRBJ1-1; D unresolved. The V and J ends lost 7 bases and 10 bases respectively, with 16 bases between them. The CDR3 extends over 12 amino acids. In DNA, the CDR3 is TGTGCCAGCACCATAGACAAACGGGTAGCTTTCTTT. Translation gives CASTIDKRVAFF.

The chain joins TRBV29-1 to TRBJ2-2, with D perhaps given as TRBD1 or TRBD2 (6 bases each). V was pared by 4 bases and J by 5 bases, with 14 bases between. The germline gives CDR1 SQVTM, CDR2 ANQGSEA. The CDR3 totals 14 residues. CDR3 protein: CSVALGGATGELFF. DNA for the CDR3: TGCAGCGTTGCGTTGGGGGGCGCTACCGGGGAGCTGTTTTTT.

This chain links TRBV29-1 with TRBJ1-1; D is uncertain. This CDR3 is built from 13 residues. V was pared by 0 bases and J by 8 bases, with 13 bases between. CDR1 is SQVTM, CDR2 ANQGSEA, per germline. CDR3 coding DNA: TGCAGCGTTGAAGATCAATCCCGAATAGAAGCTTTCTTT. Amino acids: CSVEDQSRIEAFF.

On this clonotype: The CDR3 end shows no conserved phenylalanine or tryptophan, and so a read error is likely. V usage is TRBV5-1 and J usage is TRBJ1-1; maybe TRBD1 (6 bases). This CDR3 is 12 amino acids long. CDR1 and CDR2 (germline): SGHRS, YFSETQ. V lost 3 bases and J lost 7, with 10 bases in between. Here the CDR3 reads CASSSDRIEAFS. CDR3 DNA: TGCGCCAGCAGCTCAGACAGGATTGAAGCTTTCTCT.

This clonotype was detected a few times. The chain links TRBV20-1 to TRBJ1-1, with D possibly being TRBD1 (6 bases). Germline CDR1 reads DFQATT; CDR2 reads SNEGSKA (reference sequence). This CDR3 has 13 amino acids. CDR3 region: CRQGGDANTEAFF. The CDR3 nucleotides read TGCAGACAGGGCGGGGATGCGAACACTGAAGCTTTCTTT.

In this sample, this clonotype is medium-sized. The CDR3 here is CASTVTGELFF. The CDR3 bases are TGTGCCAGCACGGTAACCGGGGAGCTGTTTTTT. J is TRBJ2-2 and V is TRBV7-9; D unclear. Germline-derived CDR1 and CDR2 are SEHNR and FQNEAQ (reference sequence). CDR3 size: 11 residues. V was trimmed by 7 bases and J by 5 bases, leaving 5 bases between them.

The chain recombines TRBV20-1 with TRBJ2-7, with 13 bases lining up with TRBD2. CDR3 length: 14 amino acids. Trimming cost V 7 bases and J 3 bases; bases outside gene matches: 6. From germline, CDR1 is DFQATT and CDR2 SNEGSKA (reference sequence). The CDR3 here is CSVRTSGGYYEQYF. DNA for the CDR3: TGCAGTGTGCGGACTAGCGGGGGCTACTACGAGCAGTACTTC.

The V and J genes are TRBV7-2 and TRBJ1-5, with a tentative D call TRBD1 (5 bases). This CDR3 is built from 13 residues. The V end was cut by 4 bases, the J end by 6 bases, with 10 bases between. Germline assignment: CDR1 SGHTA and CDR2 FQGNSA. CDR3 DNA sequence: TGTGCCAGCAGCTCTGGGGCATTTCAGCCCCAGCATTTT. Translation: CASSSGAFQPQHF.

This clonotype was recorded at least ten times. J is TRBJ2-2 and V is TRBV10-1, with D possibly matching TRBD1 (6 bases). Trimming took 6 bases from V and 3 from J, leaving 8 bases between them. Per the germline V gene, CDR1 is WNHNN and CDR2 is SYGVQD (reference sequence). This CDR3 comprises 13 residues. CDR3 in amino acids: CASRNRDTGELFF. As DNA, the CDR3 is TGCGCCAGCAGAAACAGGGACACCGGGGAGCTGTTTTTT.

In this sample, this clonotype turned up many times. This sequence joins TRBV10-2 and TRBJ2-5; unclear D gene. The germline V and J ends were trimmed by 2 bases and 0 bases, with 7 bases remaining between them. The germline V gene has CDR1 WSHSY and CDR2 SAAADI. The CDR3 is 14 amino acids. CDR3 nucleotide sequence: TGCGCCAGCAGTGAGGACGGCGACCAAGAGACCCAGTACTTC. Translating gives CASSEDGDQETQYF.

This clonotype was recorded at least ten times. The V call is TRBV7-9, the J call TRBJ1-6; 9 bases fit TRBD1. This CDR3 spans 15 amino acids. V trimming: 5 bases; J trimming: 10 bases; junction bases outside the gene matches: 9. Germline assignment: CDR1 SEHNR and CDR2 FQNEAQ (reference sequence). The CDR3 sequence: CASSVSGTGLSPLHF. The CDR3 DNA sequence: TGTGCCAGCAGCGTCTCCGGGACAGGGTTGTCACCCCTCCACTTT.

In its sample, this clonotype was seen many times. CDR3 sequence: CSAWLLAGKIRSREQYF. For the CDR3, the DNA is TGCAGTGCCTGGCTACTAGCGGGAAAGATTCGGTCGCGCGAGCAGTACTTC. V gene TRBV20-1 combines with J gene TRBJ2-7; 10 positions agree with TRBD2. The CDR3 spans 17 residues. Per the germline V gene, CDR1 is DFQATT and CDR2 is SNEGSKA (reference sequence). J was trimmed by 6 bases and V by 6 bases; bases with no gene match: 20.

This sequence joins TRBV19 and TRBJ1-1, with D unresolved. The CDR3 length is 13 residues. Germline CDR1 reads LNHDA; CDR2 reads SQIVND (reference sequence). V lost 2 bases to trimming and J lost 0 bases, with 4 bases between them. As DNA, the CDR3 is TGTGCCAGTAGTATAAGCCTGAACACTGAAGCTTTCTTT. This gives the protein CASSISLNTEAFF.

The V gene is TRBV20-1, the J gene TRBJ2-7; no clear D gene. V lost 3 bases and J lost 0, with 12 bases in between. This CDR3 has 14 residues. Germline-derived CDR1 and CDR2 are DFQATT and SNEGSKA (reference sequence). The CDR3 reads CSARREADSYEQYF. CDR3 sequence (DNA): TGCAGTGCTAGGCGAGAGGCGGACTCCTACGAGCAGTACTTC.

This clonotype showed up many times. CDR3 protein: CASSYSGGRLHF. The DNA of the CDR3 is TGTGCCAGCAGCTACTCAGGGGGCCGCCTCCACTTT. The rearrangement links TRBV7-9 to TRBJ1-6; 8 bases match TRBD1. The CDR3 loop spans 12 amino acids. V trimming: 4 bases; J trimming: 15 bases; junction bases outside the gene matches: 5. The germline V gene encodes CDR1 SEHNR and CDR2 FQNEAQ (reference sequence).

With respect to this clonotype: A read error may produce the germline difference seen at one junction end. The chain couples TRBV7-2 to TRBJ1-4; D is undetermined. The CDR3 covers 14 residues. The germline V gene has CDR1 SGHTA and CDR2 FQGNSA. The CDR3 protein is CASSLSRANERLFF. CDR3 DNA: TGTGCCAGCAGCTTAAGTCGCGCTAATGAAAGACTGTTTTTC.

The chain carries TRBV15 and TRBJ1-1; D is unresolved. Germline CDR1 is LNHNV and CDR2 is YYDKDF (reference sequence). This CDR3 spans 15 amino acids. V was cut by 3 bases and J by 0 bases, with 11 bases left in between. Here the CDR3 reads CATSSAQDLNTEAFF. Written as DNA, the CDR3 is TGTGCCACCAGCAGCGCTCAGGATTTGAACACTGAAGCTTTCTTT.

In regard to this clonotype: Here the CDR3 omits its conserved ending phenylalanine or tryptophan, so a read error is the likely source. The DNA is left out, because the CDR3 cannot be placed on it with certainty; the CDR3 is given as TCRdb lists it. This chain joins TRBV20-1 and TRBJ1-2. CDR1 and CDR2 (germline): DFQATT, SNEGSKA (reference sequence). The CDR3 length equals 10 residues, ends included. The CDR3 spells CSARTGGYSY.

Concerning this clonotype: At one boundary the junction diverges from the germline segment, which might be a read error. This chain links TRBV7-8 with TRBJ2-5, with 7 positions matching TRBD2. The CDR3 extends over 16 amino acids. Germline CDR1 and CDR2: SGHVS and FQNEAQ. CDR3 sequence (DNA): TGTGCCAGCAGCTTAATACCTAGCGGCCAACGAGAGACCCAGCACTTC. Protein: CASSLIPSGQRETQHF.

This chain joins TRBV11-2 and TRBJ2-5; TRBD2 aligns across 12 bases. Trimming took 3 bases from V and 5 from J; bases not matched to a gene: 4. This CDR3 has 15 amino acids. Per germline, CDR1 SGHAT and CDR2 FQNNGV. This CDR3 reads CASSFTSGRRETQYF. CDR3 nucleotides: TGTGCCAGCAGCTTCACTAGCGGGAGGAGGGAGACCCAGTACTTC.